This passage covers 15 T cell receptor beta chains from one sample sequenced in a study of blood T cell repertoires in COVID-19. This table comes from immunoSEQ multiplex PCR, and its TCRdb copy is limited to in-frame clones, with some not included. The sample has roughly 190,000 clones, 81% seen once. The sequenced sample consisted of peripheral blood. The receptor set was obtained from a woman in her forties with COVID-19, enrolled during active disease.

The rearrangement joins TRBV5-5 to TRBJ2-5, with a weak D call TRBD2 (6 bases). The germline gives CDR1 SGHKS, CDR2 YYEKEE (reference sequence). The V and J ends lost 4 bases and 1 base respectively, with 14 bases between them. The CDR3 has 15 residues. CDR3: CASSLRRDGQETQYF. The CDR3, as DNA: TGTGCCAGCAGCCTAAGGCGGGACGGCCAAGAGACCCAGTACTTC.

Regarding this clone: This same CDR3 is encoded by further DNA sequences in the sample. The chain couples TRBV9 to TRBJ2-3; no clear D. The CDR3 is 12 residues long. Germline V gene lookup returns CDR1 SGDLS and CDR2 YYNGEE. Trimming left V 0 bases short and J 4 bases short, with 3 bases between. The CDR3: CASSVGPDTQYF. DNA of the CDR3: TGTGCCAGCAGCGTAGGGCCAGATACGCAGTATTTT.

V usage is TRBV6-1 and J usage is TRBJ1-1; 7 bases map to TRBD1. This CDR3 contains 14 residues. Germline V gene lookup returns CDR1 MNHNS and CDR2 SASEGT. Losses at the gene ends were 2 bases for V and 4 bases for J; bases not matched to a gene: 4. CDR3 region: CASSERGDSTEAFF. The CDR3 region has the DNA TGTGCCAGCAGTGAAAGAGGGGACAGCACTGAAGCTTTCTTT.

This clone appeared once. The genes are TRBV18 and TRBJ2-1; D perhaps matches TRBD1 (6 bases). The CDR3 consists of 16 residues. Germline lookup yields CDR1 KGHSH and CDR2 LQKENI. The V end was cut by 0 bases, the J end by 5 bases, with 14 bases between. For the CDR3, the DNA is TGTGCCAGCTCACCACCGCAGGGGTTAGGGAACAATGAGCAGTTCTTC. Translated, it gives CASSPPQGLGNNEQFF.

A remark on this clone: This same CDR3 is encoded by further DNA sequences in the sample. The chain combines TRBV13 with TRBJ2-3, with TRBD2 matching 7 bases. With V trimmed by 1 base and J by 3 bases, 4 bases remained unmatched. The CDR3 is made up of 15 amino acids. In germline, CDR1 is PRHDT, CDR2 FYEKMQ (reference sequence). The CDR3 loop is CASSLAGRETDTQYF. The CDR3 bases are TGTGCCAGCAGCTTAGCAGGGCGGGAGACAGATACGCAGTATTTT. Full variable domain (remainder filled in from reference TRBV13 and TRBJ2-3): AAGVIQSPRHLIKEKRETATLKCYPIPRHDTVYWYQQGPGQDPQFLISFYEKMQSDKGSIPDRFSAQQFSDYHSELNMSSLELGDSALYFCASSLAGRETDTQYFGPGTRLTVL.

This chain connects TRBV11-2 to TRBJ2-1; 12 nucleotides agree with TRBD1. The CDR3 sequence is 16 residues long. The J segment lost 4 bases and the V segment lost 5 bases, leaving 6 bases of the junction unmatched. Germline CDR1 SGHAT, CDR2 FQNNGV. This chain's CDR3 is CASSPRDRGLYNEQFF. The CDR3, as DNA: TGTGCCAGCAGCCCCCGGGACAGGGGGCTGTACAATGAGCAGTTCTTC.

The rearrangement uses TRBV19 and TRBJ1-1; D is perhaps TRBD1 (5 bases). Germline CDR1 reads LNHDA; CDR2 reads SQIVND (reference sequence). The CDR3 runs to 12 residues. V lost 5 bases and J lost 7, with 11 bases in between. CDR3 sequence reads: CASSAGHFEAFF. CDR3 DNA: TGTGCCAGTAGTGCAGGACATTTTGAAGCTTTCTTT.

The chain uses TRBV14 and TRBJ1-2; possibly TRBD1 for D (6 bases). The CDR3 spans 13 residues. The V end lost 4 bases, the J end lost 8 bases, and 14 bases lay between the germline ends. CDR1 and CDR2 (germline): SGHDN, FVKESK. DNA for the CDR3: TGTGCCAGCAGCCTAAACAGGGAATTCGGCTACACCTTC. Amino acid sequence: CASSLNREFGYTF.

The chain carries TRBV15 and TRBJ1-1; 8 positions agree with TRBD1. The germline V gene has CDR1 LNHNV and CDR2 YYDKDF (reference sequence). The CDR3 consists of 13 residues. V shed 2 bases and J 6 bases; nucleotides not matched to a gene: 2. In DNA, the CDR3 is TGTGCCACCAGCAGAAGGACAGGGTCTGAAGCTTTCTTT. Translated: CATSRRTGSEAFF.

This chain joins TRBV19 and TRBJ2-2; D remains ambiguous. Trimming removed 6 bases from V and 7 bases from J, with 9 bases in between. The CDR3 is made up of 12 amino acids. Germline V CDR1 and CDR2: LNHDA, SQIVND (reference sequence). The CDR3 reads CASRPMSGELFF. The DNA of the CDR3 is TGTGCCAGTAGGCCCATGAGCGGGGAGCTGTTTTTT.

CDR3 nucleotides: TGTGCCACCGCGGGTGCCCCAGATACGCAGTATTTT. It codes for CATAGAPDTQYF. V and J are TRBV11-1 and TRBJ2-3; D possibly corresponds to TRBD2 (5 bases). There are 12 residues in the CDR3. The V end was cut by 10 bases, the J end by 4 bases, with 12 bases between. Germline CDR1 SGHAT, CDR2 FQDESV (reference sequence).

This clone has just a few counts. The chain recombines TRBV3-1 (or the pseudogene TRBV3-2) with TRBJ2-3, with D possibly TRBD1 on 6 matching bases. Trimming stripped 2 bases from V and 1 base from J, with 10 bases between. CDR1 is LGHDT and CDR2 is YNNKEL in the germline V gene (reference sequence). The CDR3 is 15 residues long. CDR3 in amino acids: CASSQSGAGTDTQYF. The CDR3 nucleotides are TGTGCCAGCAGCCAATCAGGGGCGGGCACAGATACGCAGTATTTT.

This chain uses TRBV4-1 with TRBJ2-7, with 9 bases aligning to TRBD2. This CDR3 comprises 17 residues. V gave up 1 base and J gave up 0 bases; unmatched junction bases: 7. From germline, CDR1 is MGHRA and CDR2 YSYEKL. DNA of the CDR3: TGCGCCAGCAGCCAAGTTTTAGCGGGAGCGGTCTCCTACGAGCAGTACTTC. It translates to CASSQVLAGAVSYEQYF.

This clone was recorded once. The CDR3 coding sequence is TGTGCCAGCAGGCTAACTAGCGGGAGTACCGGGGAGCTGTTTTTT. Encoded protein: CASRLTSGSTGELFF. The chain is built from TRBV6-5 and TRBJ2-2; 11 nucleotides align to TRBD2. V was clipped by 6 bases and J by 5 bases; unmatched bases: 5. This CDR3 contains 15 residues. Germline-derived CDR1 and CDR2 are MNHEY and SVGAGI.

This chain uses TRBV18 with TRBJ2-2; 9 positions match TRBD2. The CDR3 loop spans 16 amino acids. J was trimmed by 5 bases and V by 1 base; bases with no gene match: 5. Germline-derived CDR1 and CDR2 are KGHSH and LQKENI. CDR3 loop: CASSPLLSGGTGELFF. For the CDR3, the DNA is TGTGCCAGCTCACCACTTCTTAGCGGGGGTACCGGGGAGCTGTTTTTT.